This T cell receptor (beta chain) was captured in a study of shared clonotypes between healthy human individuals. From germline, CDR1 is SGHRS and CDR2 YFSETQ. This CDR3 region has 15 residues. V was trimmed by 0 bases and J by 1 base, leaving 8 bases between them. In the authors' workflow: Filtering of immunoSEQ junctional sequences could not match full-length read filtering. This table comes from immunoSEQ multiplex PCR, and its TCRdb copy is limited to in-frame clones, with some not included. V and J calls plus clone size are reproduced from that table; the DNA served to infer D and trimming. Of about 2 million clones in the sample, 95% were seen once. Worth noting for this clone: Its antigen is not identified.

Study findings and constraints: The study found lower generation probabilities in non-shared clonotypes than in those shared by all four donors. Sharing across four donors was highest in naive CD4 (roughly 5%) and lowest in memory CD8 (0.4%).

The TCR sequence derives from a man between 18 and 35 years old in good health. The J gene is TRBJ1-5, the V gene TRBV5-1, with D uncertain. The sequencing input was naive CD4+ T cells sorted from blood. Indicated subset: CD45RA+ positively selected. The CDR3 DNA reads as TGCGCCAGCAGCTTGGGGATTAACAGCAATCAGCCCCAGCATTTT. Protein: CASSLGINSNQPQHF.